This T cell receptor beta chain was sequenced in a study of OX40 agonist ivuxolimab in advanced cancers. Study-wide background: The dose of intravenous ivuxolimab that patients received every 2 weeks ranged from 0.01 to 10 mg/kg. Two patients with cutaneous melanoma and one with hepatocellular carcinoma, three in total, showed partial responses.

The CDR3 loop spans 14 amino acids. Trimming pared 2 bases from V and 7 bases from J, leaving 12 bases between. Germline CDR1 reads MNHEY; CDR2 reads SMNVEV (reference sequence). Comments on this clone: No antigen is known for it.

Study results and caveats: The authors did not determine the antigen specificity of the expanded peripheral T cells.

If patients had autoimmune disease history or systemic immunosuppression, they were excluded. Using immunoSEQ multiplex PCR, the repertoire was profiled, and TCRdb retains in-frame clones only, with some absent. Altogether 62,000 or so clones are present, roughly nine tenths being singletons, with the ten largest covering over 4%. This material consisted of CD4+ or CD8+ T cells sorted from blood, taken in a trial of the OX40 agonist ivuxolimab. The chain has TRBV27 and TRBJ1-5; the D is unclear. The sequence came from an adult with an advanced solid tumor such as melanoma, head and neck, liver or kidney cancer. In nucleotides, the CDR3 is TGTGCCAGCAGTTTAGACTCCTTGGGGCAGCCCCAGCATTTT. It is translated as CASSLDSLGQPQHF.